This entry lists 20 T cell receptor beta chains sequenced from one sample in a study of blood T cell repertoires in COVID-19. The method was immunoSEQ multiplex PCR; TCRdb's version includes in-frame clones alone and lacks a portion of them. The top ten hold roughly 10% of the sample, which has under 95,000 clones, more than 65% seen once. The sequencing sample was made of peripheral blood. Source of these receptors: a man aged 45-65 years with acute or convalescent COVID-19.

The CDR3 is CASSEAGSGIDGSTDTQYF. In DNA, the CDR3 is TGTGCCAGCAGTGAAGCGGGTAGCGGGATTGATGGGAGTACAGATACGCAGTATTTT. The rearrangement joins TRBV2 to TRBJ2-3, with TRBD2 matching 8 bases. The CDR3 extends over 19 amino acids. Germline CDR1 SNHLY, CDR2 FYNNEI. J lost 3 bases, V lost 0 bases, and 14 bases had no gene match. Full variable domain (missing parts from reference TRBV2 and TRBJ2-3): EPEVTQTPSHQVTQMGQEVILRCVPISNHLYFYWYRQILGQKVEFLVSFYNNEISEKSEIFDDQFSVERPDGSNFTLKIRSTKLEDSAMYFCASSEAGSGIDGSTDTQYFGPGTRLTVL.

The chain is built from TRBV11-2 and TRBJ2-7; a possible D gene is TRBD2 (5 bases). The length of the CDR3 is 14 residues. Germline loops: CDR1 SGHAT, CDR2 FQNNGV. Deletions cut 5 bases from V and 3 bases from J, with 14 bases between. This CDR3 reads CASSRESAVYEQYF. Here the CDR3 DNA reads TGTGCCAGCAGCAGGGAGAGTGCAGTCTACGAGCAGTACTTC.

This clone was seen only once. This rearrangement joins TRBV14 to TRBJ1-2; a possible D gene is TRBD1 (5 bases). CDR1 and CDR2 from the germline V gene are SGHDN and FVKESK. V shed 1 base and J shed 7 bases, with 16 bases lying between them. This CDR3 contains 15 residues. The CDR3 sequence is CASSQVGPGRVGYTF. The CDR3 coding sequence is TGTGCCAGCAGCCAAGTAGGCCCGGGCAGGGTTGGCTACACCTTC.

The J gene is TRBJ2-3, the V gene TRBV19; TRBD2 is a possible D gene (5 bases). V was trimmed by 5 bases and J by 2 bases, leaving 14 bases between them. Germline V gene data show CDR1 as LNHDA and CDR2 as SQIVND (reference sequence). The CDR3 consists of 15 residues. The CDR3, as DNA: TGTGCCAGTAGTCCTCGAGAGGGCGTCACAGATACGCAGTATTTT. It yields the protein CASSPREGVTDTQYF.

The V call is TRBV4-1, the J call TRBJ1-2; D uncertain. Trimming left V 0 bases short and J 8 bases short, with 22 bases between. CDR1 is MGHRA, CDR2 YSYEKL, per germline. The CDR3 loop spans 17 amino acids. CDR3 protein: CASSQELTNGGLVGYTF. The CDR3, as DNA: TGCGCCAGCAGCCAAGAGCTTACTAACGGAGGCTTAGTGGGCTACACCTTC.

This rearrangement joins TRBV11-2 to TRBJ2-1, with 9 bases fitting TRBD2. Germline CDR1 is SGHAT and CDR2 is FQNNGV. The CDR3 is 15 residues long. V lost 2 bases and J lost 4; bases outside the gene matches: 3. The CDR3 DNA reads TGTGCCAGCAGCTTAAGGACTAGCGCATACAATGAGCAGTTCTTC. This gives the protein CASSLRTSAYNEQFF.

V usage is TRBV27 and J usage is TRBJ2-2; tentatively, D is TRBD2 (6 bases). Trimming removed 5 bases at V and 1 base at J, with 14 bases between. Germline V gene data show CDR1 as MNHEY and CDR2 as SMNVEV (reference sequence). The CDR3 has 16 amino acids. CDR3 amino acids: CASSPPTGGNTGELFF. The CDR3 DNA reads TGTGCCAGCAGTCCTCCCACCGGGGGGAACACCGGGGAGCTGTTTTTT.

The V gene is TRBV5-4, the J gene TRBJ2-7; D may be TRBD1 (5 bases). Germline V gives CDR1 SGHNT, CDR2 YYREEE (reference sequence). Trimming removed 0 bases at V and 4 bases at J, with 14 bases between. CDR3 length equals 15 residues. The CDR3 DNA follows: TGTGCCAGCAGCTTGGCTCAAGGGGCTGCTTACGAGCAGTACTTC. Protein sequence: CASSLAQGAAYEQYF.

To note about this clone: The germline gene is not matched at one end of the junction; a read error may be the cause. J is TRBJ2-7 and V is TRBV30, with D possibly being TRBD2 (6 bases). CDR3 length equals 12 residues. From germline, CDR1 is GTSNPN and CDR2 SVGIG (reference sequence). The CDR3 loop is CAWSGTPGRANF. The CDR3 DNA is TGTGCCTGGAGCGGGACTCCCGGTAGAGCGAACTTC.

V gene TRBV6-5 combines with J gene TRBJ2-1; possible D gene TRBD1, 5 bases. The length of the CDR3 is 11 residues. The ends were cut back, 6 bases at V and 10 bases at J, with 10 bases in the middle. The germline CDR1 and CDR2 sequences are MNHEY and SVGAGI. The CDR3 loop reads CASSRQYEQFF. The CDR3 coding sequence is TGTGCCAGCAGCAGACAGTACGAGCAGTTCTTC.

This chain connects TRBV4-2 to TRBJ1-1, with D unresolved. V lost 2 bases and J lost 2, with 15 bases in between. There are 16 residues in the CDR3. Germline V gene lookup returns CDR1 LGHNA and CDR2 YNFKEQ. The DNA of the CDR3 is TGTGCCAGCAGCCAATTCTCTGGGCCACAAAACACTGAAGCTTTCTTT. Protein sequence: CASSQFSGPQNTEAFF.

This clone was detected a few times. The V call is TRBV14, the J call TRBJ1-1; 7 nucleotides line up with TRBD1. Losses at the gene ends were 4 bases for V and 4 bases for J; bases not matched to a gene: 6. CDR3 length: 14 residues. The germline V gene encodes CDR1 SGHDN and CDR2 FVKESK. CDR3 amino acids: CASSLETGTTEAFF. DNA for the CDR3: TGTGCCAGCAGCCTAGAGACAGGGACCACTGAAGCTTTCTTT.

For this clone: Germline and junction disagree at one end, which may indicate a read error. The chain employs TRBV6-5 and TRBJ1-1, with 11 bases identical to TRBD1. In germline, CDR1 is MNHEY, CDR2 SVGAGI. The CDR3 is 15 amino acids. Here the CDR3 reads CAGSLGTGGSTEAFF. The CDR3 bases are TGTGCCGGCAGCCTCGGGACAGGGGGGAGCACTGAAGCTTTCTTT.

The genes are TRBV19 and TRBJ1-6; 8 bases match TRBD1. The germline gives CDR1 LNHDA, CDR2 SQIVND (reference sequence). The CDR3 is 15 amino acids. V gave up 5 bases and J gave up 8 bases; unmatched junction bases: 8. CDR3 sequence: CASSRSQGADSPLHF. DNA for the CDR3: TGTGCCAGTAGTCGGAGCCAGGGGGCGGATTCACCCCTCCACTTT.

The chain is built from TRBV5-1 and TRBJ1-1; the match to TRBD1 covers 8 bases. The V segment lost 5 bases and the J segment 5 bases; nucleotides outside the gene matches: 8. In germline, CDR1 is SGHRS, CDR2 YFSETQ. The CDR3 is 14 residues long. DNA of the CDR3: TGCGCCAGCAGACCGCAGGGGGCAGGGACTGAAGCTTTCTTT. As protein: CASRPQGAGTEAFF.

The chain links TRBV4-3 to TRBJ1-6, with a weak D call TRBD1 (6 bases). The length of the CDR3 is 15 residues. Germline CDR1 and CDR2: LGHNA and YSLEER. Trimming removed 3 bases from V and 4 bases from J, with 10 bases in between. The CDR3 DNA reads TGCGCCAGCAGCCAGTCGGGACAATATAATTCACCCCTCCACTTT. Encoded protein: CASSQSGQYNSPLHF.

The rearrangement uses TRBV4-3 and TRBJ1-2; a weak D match, TRBD1 (5 bases). The CDR3 is made up of 16 amino acids. Trimming took 1 base from V and 0 from J, leaving 12 bases between them. The germline gives CDR1 LGHNA, CDR2 YSLEER. The CDR3 sequence: CASSQAFGGSNYGYTF. CDR3 coding DNA: TGCGCCAGCAGCCAAGCCTTCGGGGGGTCTAACTATGGCTACACCTTC.

The chain uses TRBV18 and TRBJ1-2, with 8 nucleotides matching TRBD1. The CDR3 has 15 amino acids. From germline, CDR1 is KGHSH and CDR2 LQKENI. With V trimmed by 0 bases and J by 7 bases, 7 bases remained unmatched. CDR3 nucleotide sequence: TGTGCCAGCTCACCACCGTCAGGGGGCGCGAGTGGCTACACCTTC. It translates to CASSPPSGGASGYTF.

A note on this clone: Different DNA sequences within this sample yield the same CDR3. The chain uses TRBV6-5 and TRBJ2-5, with 10 bases fitting TRBD2. Germline CDR1 reads MNHEY; CDR2 reads SVGAGI. There are 14 residues in the CDR3. V dropped 4 bases and J dropped 1; count of bases not matched to a gene: 0. Here the CDR3 DNA reads TGTGCCAGCAGTTGGACTAGCGGCCAAGAGACCCAGTACTTC. It is translated as CASSWTSGQETQYF.

The chain uses TRBV27 and TRBJ1-4; D may be TRBD1 (6 bases). Trimming left V 5 bases short and J 3 bases short, with 19 bases between. CDR3 size: 17 residues. Per germline, CDR1 MNHEY and CDR2 SMNVEV (reference sequence). Here the CDR3 reads CASSRRAGGLSNEKLFF. The CDR3 DNA follows: TGTGCCAGCAGTCGCCGTGCGGGGGGGCTTTCTAATGAAAAACTGTTTTTT.